This is a list of T cell receptor beta chains from one sample in a study of identical twins. One entry per CDR3 protein results from TCRdb running MiXCR on the 5' RACE reads. The table records roughly 690,000 distinct CDR3 sequences, over 5% of them present only once. Material for sequencing was naive T cells sorted from blood. Receptor source: a man between 18 and 35 years old in good health. Each CDR3 is given with its conserved first and last residue. Fields, in order: V gene, D gene, J gene, CDR3 length, clone size, CDR3 protein, CDR3 DNA. D genes are given only for firm matches. The size field is filled for only some rows; it gives once, few, many or a size class.

TRBV5-5	TRBD1	TRBJ1-1	17	few	CASSLGGQGSQNTEAFF	TGTGCCAGCAGCTTGGGGGGACAGGGAAGCCAGAACACTGAAGCTTTCTTT
TRBV7-9	TRBD2	TRBJ2-1	15	-	CASSLVGRAVPEQFF	TGTGCCAGCAGCTTAGTCGGGAGGGCCGTCCCGGAGCAGTTCTTC
TRBV9	-	TRBJ1-2	15	-	CASSVGLVSNYGYTF	TGTGCCAGCAGCGTAGGGTTAGTCTCTAACTATGGCTACACCTTC
TRBV7-8	-	TRBJ2-3	16	many	CASSFPRWGMADTQYF	TGTGCCAGCAGCTTTCCCCGGTGGGGCATGGCAGATACGCAGTATTTT
TRBV20-1	TRBD2	TRBJ2-1	14	many	CSATLAGVANEQFF	TGCAGTGCTACTCTAGCGGGAGTAGCCAATGAGCAGTTCTTC
TRBV11-2	TRBD2	TRBJ2-1	16	many	CASSSPSGRPYNEQFF	TGTGCCAGCAGCTCCCCAAGCGGGAGGCCCTACAATGAGCAGTTCTTC
TRBV6-5	TRBD2	TRBJ2-2	17	few	CASSWTLAGGKGGELFF	TGTGCCAGCAGTTGGACGCTAGCGGGAGGGAAAGGCGGGGAGCTGTTTTTT
TRBV9	-	TRBJ2-3	16	few	CASSVDSGRGTDTQYF	TGTGCCAGCAGCGTAGATAGCGGTCGAGGGACAGATACGCAGTATTTT
TRBV6-1	-	TRBJ2-3	14	few	CASRVFTSTDTQYF	TGTGCCAGCCGGGTTTTCACTAGCACAGATACGCAGTATTTT
TRBV14	-	TRBJ2-3	16	few	CASSQVISGPVDTQYF	TGTGCCAGCAGCCAAGTTATTTCGGGGCCCGTAGATACGCAGTATTTT
TRBV20-1	TRBD2	TRBJ2-2	16	many	CSARDQGGRNTGELFF	TGCAGTGCTAGAGATCAGGGCGGGAGAAATACCGGGGAGCTGTTTTTT
TRBV9	TRBD1	TRBJ2-5	14	many	CASSGDREGETQYF	TGTGCCAGCAGCGGGGACAGGGAAGGAGAGACCCAGTACTTC
TRBV12-3/TRBV12-4	TRBD2	TRBJ2-5	14	-	CASTEEAGGETQYF	TGTGCCAGCACTGAAGAGGCGGGAGGTGAGACCCAGTACTTC
TRBV5-5	-	TRBJ2-3	14	many	CASSQDGSTDTQYF	TGTGCCAGCAGCCAGGACGGGAGCACAGATACGCAGTATTTT
TRBV27	-	TRBJ2-2	13	many	CASSLGLTGELFF	TGTGCCAGCAGTTTAGGACTCACCGGGGAGCTGTTTTTT
TRBV29-1	-	TRBJ2-1	12	many	CSVEDGPLGQFF	TGCAGCGTTGAAGACGGGCCTCTAGGGCAGTTCTTC
TRBV6-5	-	TRBJ2-5	12	many	CASGWPQETQYF	TGTGCCAGCGGATGGCCCCAAGAGACCCAGTACTTC
TRBV29-1	-	TRBJ2-7	13	many	CSVGASGPYEQYF	TGCAGCGTTGGGGCCTCTGGACCCTACGAGCAGTACTTC
TRBV29-1	-	TRBJ1-5	15	many	CSATAGSGSNQPQHF	TGCAGCGCAACCGCAGGGTCTGGTAGCAATCAGCCCCAGCATTTT
TRBV3-1	TRBD2	TRBJ2-5	15	few	CASSRTGTTQETQYF	TGTGCCAGCAGCCGGACGGGGACTACGCAAGAGACCCAGTACTTC
TRBV10-3	TRBD1	TRBJ2-1	15	many	CAIISDRGLYNEQFF	TGTGCCATCATTTCGGACAGGGGGTTATACAATGAGCAGTTCTTC
TRBV20-1	-	TRBJ2-5	13	many	CSAHKTGRETQYF	TGCAGTGCTCATAAAACAGGGCGAGAGACCCAGTACTTC
TRBV9	-	TRBJ1-2	15	many	CASSVAVGPGYGYTF	TGTGCCAGCAGCGTAGCGGTGGGGCCAGGCTATGGCTACACCTTC
TRBV12-3/TRBV12-4	-	TRBJ1-2	11	many	CASGIGGAGRF	TGTGCCAGCGGTATCGGGGGCGCAGGACGCTTC
TRBV6-1	TRBD1	TRBJ2-1	15	many	CASRPTGVTYNEQFF	TGTGCCAGCAGACCTACAGGGGTTACTTACAATGAGCAGTTCTTC
TRBV20-1	-	TRBJ2-1	9	many	CSAMYEQFF	TGCAGTGCTATGTATGAGCAGTTCTTC
TRBV5-1	TRBD1	TRBJ2-1	18	many	CASSLEAAGTGGFNEQFF	TGCGCCAGCAGCTTGGAGGCTGCCGGGACAGGGGGCTTCAATGAGCAGTTCTTC